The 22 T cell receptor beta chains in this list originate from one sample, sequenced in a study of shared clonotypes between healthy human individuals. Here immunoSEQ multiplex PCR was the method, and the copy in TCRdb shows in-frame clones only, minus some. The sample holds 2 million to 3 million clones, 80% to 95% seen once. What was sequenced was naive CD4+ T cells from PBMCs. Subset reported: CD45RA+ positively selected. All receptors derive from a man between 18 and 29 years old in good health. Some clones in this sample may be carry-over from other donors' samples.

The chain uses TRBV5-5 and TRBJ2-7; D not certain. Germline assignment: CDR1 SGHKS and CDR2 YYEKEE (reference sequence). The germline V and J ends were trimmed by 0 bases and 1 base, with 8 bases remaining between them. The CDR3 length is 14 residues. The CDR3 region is CASSLAVSSYEQYF. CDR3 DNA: TGTGCCAGCAGCTTGGCTGTCAGTTCCTACGAGCAGTACTTC. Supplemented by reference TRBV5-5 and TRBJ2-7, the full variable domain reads DAGVTQSPTHLIKTRGQQVTLRCSPISGHKSVSWYQQVLGQGPQFIFQYYEKEERGRGNFPDRFSARQFPNYSSELNVNALLLGDSALYLCASSLAVSSYEQYFGPGTRLTVT.

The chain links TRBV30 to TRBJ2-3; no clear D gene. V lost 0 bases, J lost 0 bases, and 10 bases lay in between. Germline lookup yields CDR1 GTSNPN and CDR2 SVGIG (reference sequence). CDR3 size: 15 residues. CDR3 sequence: CAWSVLNPSTDTQYF. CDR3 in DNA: TGTGCCTGGAGTGTACTAAATCCTAGCACAGATACGCAGTATTTT.

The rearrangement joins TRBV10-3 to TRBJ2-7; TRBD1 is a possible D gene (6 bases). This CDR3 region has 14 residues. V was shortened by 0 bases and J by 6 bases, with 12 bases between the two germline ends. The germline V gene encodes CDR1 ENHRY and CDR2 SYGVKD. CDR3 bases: TGTGCCATCAGTGAGTCAACAGGGACGGCCGAGCAGTACTTC. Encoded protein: CAISESTGTAEQYF.

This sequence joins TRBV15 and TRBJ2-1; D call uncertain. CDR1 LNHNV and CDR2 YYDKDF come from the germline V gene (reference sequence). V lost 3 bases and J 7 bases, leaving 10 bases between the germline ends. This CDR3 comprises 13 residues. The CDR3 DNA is TGTGCCACCAGCAGGGGCCTAGTGAATGAGCAGTTCTTC. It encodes CATSRGLVNEQFF.

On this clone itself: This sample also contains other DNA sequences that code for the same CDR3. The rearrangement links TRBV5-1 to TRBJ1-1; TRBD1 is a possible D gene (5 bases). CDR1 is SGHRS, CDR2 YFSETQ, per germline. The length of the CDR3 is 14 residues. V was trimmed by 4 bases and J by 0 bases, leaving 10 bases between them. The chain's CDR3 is CASSTGQMNTEAFF. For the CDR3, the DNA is TGCGCCAGCAGCACCGGACAAATGAACACTGAAGCTTTCTTT.

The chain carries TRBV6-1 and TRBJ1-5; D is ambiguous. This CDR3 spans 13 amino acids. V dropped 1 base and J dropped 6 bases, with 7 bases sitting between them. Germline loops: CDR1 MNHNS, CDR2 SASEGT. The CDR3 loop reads CASSEEDRQPQHF. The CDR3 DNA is TGTGCCAGCAGTGAAGAAGACCGTCAGCCCCAGCATTTT.

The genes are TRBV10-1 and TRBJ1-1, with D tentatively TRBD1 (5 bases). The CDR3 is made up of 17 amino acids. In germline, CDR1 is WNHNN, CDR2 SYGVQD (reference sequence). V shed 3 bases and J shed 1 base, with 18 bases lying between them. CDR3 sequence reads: CASSESGRAGGNTEAFF. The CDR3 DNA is TGCGCCAGCAGTGAAAGTGGGAGGGCTGGGGGGAACACTGAAGCTTTCTTT.

CDR3 in amino acids: CASRRAYRTNYGYTF. For the CDR3, the DNA is TGTGCCAGTCGGAGGGCTTACCGGACTAACTATGGCTACACCTTC. The chain joins TRBV19 to TRBJ1-2; D is ambiguous. This CDR3 has 15 amino acids. Per the germline V gene, CDR1 is LNHDA and CDR2 is SQIVND (reference sequence). Deletions cut 8 bases from V and 0 bases from J, with 16 bases between. Supplemented by reference TRBV19 and TRBJ1-2, the full variable domain reads DGGITQSPKYLFRKEGQNVTLSCEQNLNHDAMYWYRQDPGQGLRLIYYSQIVNDFQKGDIAEGYSVSREKKESFPLTVTSAQKNPTAFYLCASRRAYRTNYGYTFGSGTRLTVV.

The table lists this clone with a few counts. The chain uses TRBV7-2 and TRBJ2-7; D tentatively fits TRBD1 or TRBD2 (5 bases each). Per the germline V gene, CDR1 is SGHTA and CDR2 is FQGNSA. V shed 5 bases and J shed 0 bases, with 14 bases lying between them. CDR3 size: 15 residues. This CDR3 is CASSRGRSVSYEQYF. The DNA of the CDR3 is TGTGCCAGCAGCCGGGGACGGTCTGTCTCCTACGAGCAGTACTTC.

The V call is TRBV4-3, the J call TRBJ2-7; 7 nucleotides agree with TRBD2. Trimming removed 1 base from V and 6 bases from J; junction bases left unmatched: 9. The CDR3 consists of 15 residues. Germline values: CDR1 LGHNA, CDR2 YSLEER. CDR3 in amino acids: CASSQGTRGTAEQYF. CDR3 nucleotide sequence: TGCGCCAGCAGCCAAGGGACTAGGGGAACCGCCGAGCAGTACTTC.

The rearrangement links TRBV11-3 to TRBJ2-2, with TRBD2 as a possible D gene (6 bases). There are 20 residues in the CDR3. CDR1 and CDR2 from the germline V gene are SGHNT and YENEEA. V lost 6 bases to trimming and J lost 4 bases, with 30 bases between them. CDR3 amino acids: CASSSWPGLGAPGGTGELFF. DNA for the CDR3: TGTGCCAGCAGTTCTTGGCCGGGACTGGGTGCACCTGGGGGCACCGGGGAGCTGTTTTTT.

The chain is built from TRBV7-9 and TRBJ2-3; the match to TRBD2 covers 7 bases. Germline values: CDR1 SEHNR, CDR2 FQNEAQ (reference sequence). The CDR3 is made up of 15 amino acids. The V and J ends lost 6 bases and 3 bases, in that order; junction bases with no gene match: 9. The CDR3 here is CASSMREKGTDTQYF. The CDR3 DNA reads TGTGCCAGCAGTATGCGGGAGAAGGGGACAGATACGCAGTATTTT.

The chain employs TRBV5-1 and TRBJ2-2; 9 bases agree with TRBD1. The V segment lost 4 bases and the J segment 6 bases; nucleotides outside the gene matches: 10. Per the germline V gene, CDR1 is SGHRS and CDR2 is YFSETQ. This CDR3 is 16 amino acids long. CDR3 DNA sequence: TGCGCCAGCAGCGTCACAGGGGGCCTTACCTCCGGGGAGCTGTTTTTT. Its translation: CASSVTGGLTSGELFF.

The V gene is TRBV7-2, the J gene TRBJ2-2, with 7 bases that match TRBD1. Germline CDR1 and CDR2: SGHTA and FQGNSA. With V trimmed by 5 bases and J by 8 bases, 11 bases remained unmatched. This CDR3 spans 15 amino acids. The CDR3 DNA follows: TGTGCCAGCAGCGTCGACAGGGAAAGGTGGGGGGAGCTGTTTTTT. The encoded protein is CASSVDRERWGELFF.

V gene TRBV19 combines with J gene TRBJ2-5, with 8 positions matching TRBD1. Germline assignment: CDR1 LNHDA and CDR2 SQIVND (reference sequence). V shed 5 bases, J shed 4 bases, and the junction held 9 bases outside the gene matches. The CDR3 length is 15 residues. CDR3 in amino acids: CASSEARGRSETQYF. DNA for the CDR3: TGTGCCAGTAGTGAGGCCAGGGGGCGGTCAGAGACCCAGTACTTC.

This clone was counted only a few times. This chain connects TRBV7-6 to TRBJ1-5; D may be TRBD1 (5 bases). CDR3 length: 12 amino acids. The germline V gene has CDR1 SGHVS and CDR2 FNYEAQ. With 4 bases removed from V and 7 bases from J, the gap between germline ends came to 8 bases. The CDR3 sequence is CASSSEGQPQHF. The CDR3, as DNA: TGTGCCAGCAGCTCGGAGGGGCAGCCCCAGCATTTT.

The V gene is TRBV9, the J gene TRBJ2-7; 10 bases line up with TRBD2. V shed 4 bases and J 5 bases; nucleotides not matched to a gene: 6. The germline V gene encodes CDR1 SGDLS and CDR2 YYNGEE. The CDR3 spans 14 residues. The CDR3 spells CASSYTGTSDEQYF. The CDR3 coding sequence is TGTGCCAGCAGCTACACCGGGACTAGCGACGAGCAGTACTTC.

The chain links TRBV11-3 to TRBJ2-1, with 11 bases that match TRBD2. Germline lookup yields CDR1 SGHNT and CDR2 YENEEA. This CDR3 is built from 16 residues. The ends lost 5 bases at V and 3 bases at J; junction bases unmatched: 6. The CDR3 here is CASSPTGTSGYNEQFF. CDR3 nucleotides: TGTGCCAGCAGCCCCACCGGGACTAGCGGCTACAATGAGCAGTTCTTC.

CDR3: CAIQQGGSGANVLTF. CDR3 sequence (DNA): TGTGCCATCCAACAAGGGGGCTCTGGGGCCAACGTCCTGACTTTC. V usage is TRBV13 and J usage is TRBJ2-6, with D maybe TRBD1 (6 bases). CDR3 length equals 15 residues. The germline V gene encodes CDR1 PRHDT and CDR2 FYEKMQ (reference sequence). V lost 10 bases and J lost 0, with 13 bases in between. The full variable domain, its missing parts supplied by reference TRBV13 and TRBJ2-6, is AAGVIQSPRHLIKEKRETATLKCYPIPRHDTVYWYQQGPGQDPQFLISFYEKMQSDKGSIPDRFSAQQFSDYHSELNMSSLELGDSALYFCAIQQGGSGANVLTFGAGSRLTVL.

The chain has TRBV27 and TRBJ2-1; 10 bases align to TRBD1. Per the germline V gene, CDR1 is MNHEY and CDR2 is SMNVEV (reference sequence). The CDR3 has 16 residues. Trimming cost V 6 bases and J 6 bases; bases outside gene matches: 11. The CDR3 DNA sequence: TGTGCCAGCAGCCCCTCCGACAGGGGGCGTTTCAATGAGCAGTTCTTC. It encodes CASSPSDRGRFNEQFF.

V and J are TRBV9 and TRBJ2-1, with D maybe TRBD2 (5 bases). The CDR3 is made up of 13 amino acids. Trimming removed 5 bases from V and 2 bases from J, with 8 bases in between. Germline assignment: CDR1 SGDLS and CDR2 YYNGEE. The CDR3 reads CASSEGTYNEQFF. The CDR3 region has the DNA TGTGCCAGCAGTGAGGGTACCTACAATGAGCAGTTCTTC.

For the CDR3, the DNA is TGTGCCAGCAGCTTAACCCAGGGGGCTTTCGGAAACACCATATATTTT. This translates into CASSLTQGAFGNTIYF. The chain combines TRBV7-6 with TRBJ1-3, with TRBD1 matching over 8 bases. Germline V gives CDR1 SGHVS, CDR2 FNYEAQ. The CDR3 is 16 amino acids. The trim removed 2 bases at V and 4 bases at J, leaving 7 bases unmatched.